Presented here are 6 T cell receptor beta chains from one specimen sequenced in a study of T cell changes during pregnancy in multiple sclerosis. Method: immunoSEQ multiplex PCR; TCRdb's copy keeps in-frame clones and lacks some. The sample contains around 69,000 clones, under 95% of which appear only once. Source: peripheral blood, taken in the third trimester of pregnancy. These receptors came from a female donor with multiple sclerosis, enrolled in a pregnancy study.

This chain joins TRBV6-5 and TRBJ1-3; a possible D gene is TRBD1 (5 bases). Germline V gene data show CDR1 as MNHEY and CDR2 as SVGAGI. The V gene lost 2 bases and the J gene lost 4 bases, with 12 bases spanning the gap. This CDR3 is built from 15 residues. The CDR3 loop reads CASSYTTGEGNTIYF. Here the CDR3 DNA reads TGTGCCAGCAGTTACACCACGGGGGAAGGAAACACCATATATTTT.

The chain uses TRBV28 and TRBJ1-2; D not resolved. Germline V gene data show CDR1 as MDHEN and CDR2 as SYDVKM. Trimming pared 3 bases from V and 0 bases from J, leaving 11 bases between. The CDR3 runs 15 residues. CDR3 sequence (DNA): TGTGCCAGCAGTTTTGCGGGCCACGCTAACTATGGCTACACCTTC. Protein: CASSFAGHANYGYTF.

The chain employs TRBV5-4 and TRBJ1-4; the match to TRBD1 covers 8 bases. The V gene's germline CDR1 is SGHNT and CDR2 YYREEE (reference sequence). V was clipped by 9 bases and J by 5 bases; unmatched bases: 6. The CDR3 is made up of 13 amino acids. The CDR3 loop reads CATQGAVNEKLFF. CDR3 DNA sequence: TGTGCCACCCAGGGGGCTGTGAATGAAAAACTGTTTTTT. Full variable domain (missing parts from reference TRBV5-4 and TRBJ1-4): ETGVTQSPTHLIKTRGQQVTLRCSSQSGHNTVSWYQQALGQGPQFIFQYYREEENGRGNFPPRFSGLQFPNYSSELNVNALELDDSALYLCATQGAVNEKLFFGSGTQLSVL.

This chain uses TRBV7-9 with TRBJ1-2; a possible D gene is TRBD1 (6 bases). Germline V lookup: CDR1 SEHNR, CDR2 FQNEAQ (reference sequence). The CDR3 length is 14 residues. Trimming left V 4 bases short and J 7 bases short, with 16 bases between. This CDR3 reads CASSSITRGSGYTF. CDR3 DNA: TGTGCCAGCAGCTCGATTACCAGGGGTTCTGGCTACACCTTC.

The chain combines TRBV27 with TRBJ1-5; no definite D call. V was trimmed by 6 bases and J by 3 bases, leaving 9 bases between them. This CDR3 has 13 residues. Germline CDR1 and CDR2: MNHEY and SMNVEV (reference sequence). CDR3 sequence (DNA): TGTGCCAGCAGCCCAACTTACAATCAGCCCCAGCATTTT. It translates to CASSPTYNQPQHF.

The chain links TRBV5-1 to TRBJ1-1; D might be TRBD1 (6 bases). V dropped 2 bases and J dropped 3 bases, with 8 bases sitting between them. The CDR3 runs 13 residues. The germline CDR1 and CDR2 sequences are SGHRS and YFSETQ. The CDR3 reads CASSLRTDTEAFF. Here the CDR3 DNA reads TGCGCCAGCAGCTTACGGACAGACACTGAAGCTTTCTTT.